This T cell receptor (beta chain) emerged from a study of T cell responses to AZD1222 COVID-19 vaccine. Study overall: It was second doses at about 4 or about 12 weeks that were pooled.

Sequencing used immunoSEQ multiplex PCR; TCRdb keeps in-frame clones, though not all of them. The table has 100,000 to 120,000 clones, about 81% seen once. Study outcomes and limitations: Compared with day 0, the breadth and depth of the Spike-specific TCR repertoire rose significantly after two doses of AZD1222. In all cases, repertoires were sampled only after the peak T cell response.

Trimming left V 6 bases short and J 10 bases short, with 16 bases between. Germline CDR1 reads MDHEN; CDR2 reads SYDVKM. The CDR3 contains 13 residues. This clone appeared a few times. Its antigen is still unknown. This material consisted of peripheral blood, taken on day 0 of AZD1222 vaccination. V and J are TRBV28 and TRBJ1-5; D gene uncertain. This clonotype was obtained from an adult in good health. CDR3 nucleotide sequence: TGTGCCAGCAGCCCGACCGGGGTCGGACCCCAGCATTTT. Encoded protein: CASSPTGVGPQHF.